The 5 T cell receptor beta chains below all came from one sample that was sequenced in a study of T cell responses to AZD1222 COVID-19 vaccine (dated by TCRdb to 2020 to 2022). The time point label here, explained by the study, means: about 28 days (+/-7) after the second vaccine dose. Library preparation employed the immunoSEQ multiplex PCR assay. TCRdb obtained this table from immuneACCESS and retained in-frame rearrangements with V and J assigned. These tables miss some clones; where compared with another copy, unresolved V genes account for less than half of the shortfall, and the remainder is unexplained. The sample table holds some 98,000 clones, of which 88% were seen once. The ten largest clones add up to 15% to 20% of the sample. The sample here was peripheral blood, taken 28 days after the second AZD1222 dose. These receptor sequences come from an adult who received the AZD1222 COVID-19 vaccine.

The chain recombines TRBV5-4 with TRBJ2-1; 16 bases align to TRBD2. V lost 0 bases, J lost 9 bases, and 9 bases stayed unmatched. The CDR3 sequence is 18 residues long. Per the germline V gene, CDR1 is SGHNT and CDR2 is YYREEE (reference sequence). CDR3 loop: CASSLGAGGLAGGREQFF. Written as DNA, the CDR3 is TGTGCCAGCAGCTTGGGGGCGGGGGGACTAGCGGGAGGGCGTGAGCAGTTCTTC.

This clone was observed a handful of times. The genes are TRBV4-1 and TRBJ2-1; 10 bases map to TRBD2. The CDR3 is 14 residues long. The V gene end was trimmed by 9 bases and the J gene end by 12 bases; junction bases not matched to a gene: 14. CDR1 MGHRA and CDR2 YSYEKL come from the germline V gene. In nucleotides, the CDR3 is TGCGCCAGTGCTGGGACTAGCGCCAAGATGGGGCAGTTCTTC. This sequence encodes CASAGTSAKMGQFF.

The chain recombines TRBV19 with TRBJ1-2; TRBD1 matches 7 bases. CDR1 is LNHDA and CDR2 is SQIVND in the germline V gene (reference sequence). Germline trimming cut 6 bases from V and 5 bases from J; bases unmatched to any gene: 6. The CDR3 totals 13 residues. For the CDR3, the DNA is TGTGCCAGTAGGACAGGACAGGTGTATGGCTACACCTTC. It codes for CASRTGQVYGYTF.

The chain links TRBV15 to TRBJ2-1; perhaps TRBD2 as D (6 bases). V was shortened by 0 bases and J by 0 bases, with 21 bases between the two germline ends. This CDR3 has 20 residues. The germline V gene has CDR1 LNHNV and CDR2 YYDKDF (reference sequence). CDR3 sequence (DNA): TGTGCCACCAGCAGAGATCGGGCCGGGAGCCCCACGAGCTCCTACAATGAGCAGTTCTTC. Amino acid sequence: CATSRDRAGSPTSSYNEQFF.

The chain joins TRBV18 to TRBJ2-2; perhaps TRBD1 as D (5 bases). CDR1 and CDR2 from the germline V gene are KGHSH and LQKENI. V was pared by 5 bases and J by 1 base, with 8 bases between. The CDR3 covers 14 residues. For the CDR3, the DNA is TGTGCCAGCTCAATTGGACAGAACACCGGGGAGCTGTTTTTT. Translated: CASSIGQNTGELFF.